One sample yielded the 24 T cell receptor beta chains listed below, sequenced in a study of technical replicates of blood from a few donors. Here immunoSEQ multiplex PCR was the method, and the copy in TCRdb shows in-frame clones only, minus some. Among around 95,000 clones listed, approximately 93% were seen once. Sequenced sample: T cells isolated from PBMCs. The source is a human donor in good health.

The rearrangement links TRBV5-1 to TRBJ1-1; tentative D call: TRBD1 (5 bases). Germline values: CDR1 SGHRS, CDR2 YFSETQ. The CDR3 totals 18 residues. V lost 0 bases, J lost 1 base, and 19 bases lay in between. CDR3 sequence: CASSLAWGSRGSNTEAFF. The CDR3 nucleotides are TGCGCCAGCAGCTTGGCTTGGGGGAGCCGGGGGTCGAACACTGAAGCTTTCTTT.

V gene TRBV5-6 combines with J gene TRBJ2-7; D remains ambiguous. V was cut by 1 base and J by 0 bases, with 8 bases left in between. The CDR3 consists of 14 residues. CDR1 is SGHDT, CDR2 YYEEEE, per germline. CDR3 nucleotide sequence: TGTGCCAGCAGCTTGAGTAGAAGCTCCTACGAGCAGTACTTC. Translation: CASSLSRSSYEQYF. Filled out from reference TRBV5-6 and TRBJ2-7, the complete variable domain reads DAGVTQSPTHLIKTRGQQVTLRCSPKSGHDTVSWYQQALGQGPQFIFQYYEEEERQRGNFPDRFSGHQFPNYSSELNVNALLLGDSALYLCASSLSRSSYEQYFGPGTRLTVT.

The chain couples TRBV28 to TRBJ1-1; 8 nucleotides line up with TRBD1. Trimming took 6 bases from V and 10 from J; bases not matched to a gene: 4. This CDR3 comprises 11 residues. Germline V lookup: CDR1 MDHEN, CDR2 SYDVKM. The CDR3, as DNA: TGTGCCAGCAGGGGGGACAGGCGAGCTTTCTTT. Protein sequence: CASRGDRRAFF.

The chain carries TRBV28 and TRBJ2-7; 8 nucleotides line up with TRBD2. Germline V gene sequence: CDR1 MDHEN, CDR2 SYDVKM. With V trimmed by 6 bases and J by 6 bases, 10 bases remained unmatched. The CDR3 is 14 amino acids. DNA of the CDR3: TGTGCCAGCAGCCCTACTAGCGGAGTCGCCGAGCAGTACTTC. Protein sequence: CASSPTSGVAEQYF.

V gene TRBV2 combines with J gene TRBJ2-1; 8 bases line up with TRBD2. Unmatched junction bases numbered 4, after V lost 2 bases and J lost 4 bases. The germline gives CDR1 SNHLY, CDR2 FYNNEI. The CDR3 spans 15 residues. The CDR3 protein is CASSETGGFYNEQFF. The CDR3 DNA follows: TGTGCCAGCAGTGAAACGGGGGGGTTTTACAATGAGCAGTTCTTC.

This chain connects TRBV6-1 to TRBJ2-4; a possible D gene is TRBD1 (7 bases). Trimming removed 3 bases at V and 4 bases at J, with 16 bases between. The CDR3 is 16 residues long. CDR1 is MNHNS and CDR2 is SASEGT in the germline V gene. The CDR3 bases are TGTGCCAGCAGTGAGGAGGGACAGAAATTGAAAAACATTCAGTACTTC. Its protein product is CASSEEGQKLKNIQYF.

This clone is a singleton in its sample. The V call is TRBV11-2, the J call TRBJ1-2, with 9 nucleotides matching TRBD1. V shed 6 bases and J 7 bases; nucleotides not matched to a gene: 15. Germline CDR1 is SGHAT and CDR2 is FQNNGV. The CDR3 totals 16 residues. Here the CDR3 reads CASRTIRDRVMGGYTF. CDR3 DNA: TGTGCCAGCAGAACGATCCGGGACAGGGTCATGGGTGGCTACACCTTC.

This chain joins TRBV19 and TRBJ1-1; D gene unclear. Germline loops: CDR1 LNHDA, CDR2 SQIVND (reference sequence). CDR3 length: 14 residues. The V end was cut by 6 bases, the J end by 1 base, with 12 bases between. The CDR3: CASSLRGTNTEAFF. The CDR3 DNA sequence: TGTGCCAGTAGCTTGCGGGGTACGAACACTGAAGCTTTCTTT.

The V gene is TRBV4-1, the J gene TRBJ2-1; 9 bases agree with TRBD2. Losses at the gene ends were 8 bases for V and 4 bases for J; bases not matched to a gene: 9. Germline V gene sequence: CDR1 MGHRA, CDR2 YSYEKL. The CDR3 sequence is 15 residues long. CDR3 loop: CASRELGLAYNEQFF. For the CDR3, the DNA is TGCGCCAGCCGGGAACTGGGACTAGCATACAATGAGCAGTTCTTC.

In the case of this clone: A junction end diverges from the germline sequence, so it may reflect a read error. This chain uses TRBV20-1 with TRBJ2-1; 7 positions agree with TRBD2. Germline CDR1 and CDR2: DFQATT and SNEGSKA (reference sequence). The CDR3 consists of 11 residues. DNA for the CDR3: TGCAGTGCTTACTACACGGGGGGTTTGATCTTC. Amino acid sequence: CSAYYTGGLIF.

The CDR3, as DNA: TGTGCCAGCAGTTTATCCAGGGAATGGGGCACTGAAGCTTTCTTT. It yields the protein CASSLSREWGTEAFF. This rearrangement joins TRBV27 to TRBJ1-1, with D possibly matching TRBD1 (5 bases). V was pared by 0 bases and J by 4 bases, with 12 bases between. Germline CDR1 is MNHEY and CDR2 is SMNVEV (reference sequence). This CDR3 spans 15 amino acids.

This rearrangement joins TRBV6-6 to TRBJ2-7; 7 positions agree with TRBD2. With V trimmed by 8 bases and J by 1 base, 5 bases remained unmatched. The germline V gene has CDR1 MNHNY and CDR2 SVGAGI (reference sequence). The CDR3 runs 13 residues. CDR3 bases: TGTGCCAGCCTTGGAGCGGGGTCCTACGAGCAGTACTTC. Protein product: CASLGAGSYEQYF.

The chain couples TRBV7-8 to TRBJ1-1; D is uncertain. Germline CDR1 SGHVS, CDR2 FQNEAQ. V shed 5 bases and J shed 0 bases, with 7 bases lying between them. The CDR3 covers 13 residues. CDR3 DNA: TGTGCCAGCAGCGGTTCTATGAACACTGAAGCTTTCTTT. Amino acids: CASSGSMNTEAFF.

This clone was seen once. The chain has TRBV6-1 and TRBJ1-1; D is unclear. The V gene's germline CDR1 is MNHNS and CDR2 SASEGT. Trimming pared 8 bases from V and 6 bases from J, leaving 16 bases between. The CDR3 runs 13 residues. The CDR3: CASPALPVPEAFF. The CDR3 nucleotides are TGTGCCAGCCCCGCACTCCCGGTCCCTGAAGCTTTCTTT.

Comments on this clone: A read error may account for a junction end that differs from germline. The CDR3 sequence: CVSFRGWRYGYTF. Written as DNA, the CDR3 is TGCGTCAGCTTCAGGGGCTGGCGCTATGGCTACACCTTC. V gene TRBV10-1 combines with J gene TRBJ1-2; D might be TRBD1 (6 bases). Germline V gives CDR1 WNHNN, CDR2 SYGVQD (reference sequence). The CDR3 totals 13 residues.

This chain connects TRBV19 to TRBJ2-5; D is perhaps TRBD1 (6 bases). The germline CDR1 and CDR2 sequences are LNHDA and SQIVND (reference sequence). The CDR3 is 14 amino acids. V shed 3 bases and J shed 5 bases, with 13 bases lying between them. In nucleotides, the CDR3 is TGTGCCAGTAGTATCGGGACACTGCCGGAGACCCAGTACTTC. This gives the protein CASSIGTLPETQYF.

The gene calls are TRBV5-4 and TRBJ2-1; 7 bases are a match to TRBD2. Germline CDR1 reads SGHNT; CDR2 reads YYREEE (reference sequence). V gave up 3 bases and J gave up 5 bases; unmatched junction bases: 5. The CDR3 consists of 14 residues. The DNA for the CDR3 is TGTGCCAGCAGCTATCTAGCGGCCGACAATGAGCAGTTCTTC. This codes for CASSYLAADNEQFF. The full variable domain, in which reference TRBV5-4 and TRBJ2-1 provide the parts outside the CDR3, is ETGVTQSPTHLIKTRGQQVTLRCSSQSGHNTVSWYQQALGQGPQFIFQYYREEENGRGNFPPRFSGLQFPNYSSELNVNALELDDSALYLCASSYLAADNEQFFGPGTRLTVL.

This chain joins TRBV2 and TRBJ1-6; D possibly corresponds to TRBD1 (6 bases). The CDR3 has 14 amino acids. Per germline, CDR1 SNHLY and CDR2 FYNNEI. Trimming stripped 2 bases from V and 8 bases from J, with 10 bases between. The CDR3 protein is CASSEIRGDSPLHF. DNA for the CDR3: TGTGCCAGCAGTGAAATCAGGGGCGATTCACCCCTCCACTTT.

J is TRBJ2-3 and V is TRBV6-1; perhaps TRBD1 as D (6 bases). Germline V CDR1 and CDR2: MNHNS, SASEGT. The CDR3 runs 14 residues. V lost 4 bases and J lost 4, with 12 bases in between. For the CDR3, the DNA is TGTGCCAGCAGTGGCACTGGGGGCGCAGATACGCAGTATTTT. It specifies CASSGTGGADTQYF.

The chain joins TRBV7-8 to TRBJ2-2, with 14 positions matching TRBD2. Germline CDR1 and CDR2: SGHVS and FQNEAQ. V lost 1 base to trimming and J lost 6 bases; unmatched junction nucleotides: 1. The CDR3 has 16 amino acids. The CDR3 DNA is TGTGCCAGCAGCTTAGGGACTAGCGGGGGGTCCGGGGAGCTGTTTTTT. Translated: CASSLGTSGGSGELFF.

The chain links TRBV6-5 to TRBJ1-4; D call uncertain. Germline V CDR1 and CDR2: MNHEY, SVGAGI. V was trimmed by 0 bases and J by 2 bases, leaving 10 bases between them. CDR3 length equals 16 residues. The CDR3 sequence: CASSYSDFRTNEKLFF. CDR3 DNA sequence: TGTGCCAGCAGTTACTCAGATTTTCGGACTAATGAAAAACTGTTTTTT.

The gene calls are TRBV30 and TRBJ1-4; tentative D call: TRBD1 (6 bases). Germline CDR1 GTSNPN, CDR2 SVGIG (reference sequence). There are 13 residues in the CDR3. V was cut by 0 bases and J by 8 bases, with 10 bases left in between. CDR3 sequence: CAWSVGGDEKLFF. CDR3 nucleotides: TGTGCCTGGAGTGTAGGGGGGGACGAAAAACTGTTTTTT.

This rearrangement joins TRBV29-1 to TRBJ2-6; D ambiguous. The V and J ends lost 5 bases and 0 bases respectively, with 5 bases between them. In germline, CDR1 is SQVTM, CDR2 ANQGSEA. This CDR3 is built from 13 residues. The DNA of the CDR3 is TGCAGCGTTCACAGCTCTGGGGCCAACGTCCTGACTTTC. Protein sequence: CSVHSSGANVLTF.

The chain has TRBV6-6 and TRBJ2-7; 9 nucleotides align to TRBD1. The V segment lost 6 bases and the J segment 0 bases; nucleotides outside the gene matches: 6. This CDR3 is built from 15 residues. Germline lookup yields CDR1 MNHNY and CDR2 SVGAGI (reference sequence). The chain's CDR3 is CASRGDRDISYEQYF. In nucleotides, the CDR3 is TGTGCCAGCAGAGGGGACAGGGACATCTCCTACGAGCAGTACTTC.